This is a list of T cell receptor beta chains from one sample in a study of cytomegalovirus exposure and HLA in healthy donors. Assay used: immunoSEQ multiplex PCR; TCRdb lists only in-frame clones, some missing. The sample shows 150,000 or so clones, 65% to 70% of them seen only once. Sequenced: PBMCs. The receptors stem from a man younger than 45 in good health and CMV-seropositive. Each CDR3 is given with its conserved first and last residue. Each record gives: V gene, J gene, clone size, D gene, CDR3 protein, CDR3 DNA. A D gene is named only where the DNA matches it firmly. Rows may omit the clone size; those that give it use once, few, many or a size class.

TRBV28	TRBJ2-6	.	.	CASRPSGRGANVLTF	TGTGCCAGCAGGCCCTCCGGGAGAGGGGCCAACGTCCTGACTTTC
TRBV6-6	TRBJ2-7	few	TRBD1	CASSLPGQGFSEQYF	TGTGCCAGCAGTCTACCGGGACAGGGATTCTCCGAGCAGTACTTC
TRBV2	TRBJ2-3	few	.	CASKDYLSTDTQYF	TGTGCCAGCAAGGACTACCTCTCTACAGATACGCAGTATTTT
TRBV6-1	TRBJ2-3	.	TRBD2	CASSESLAGPDTQYF	TGTGCCAGCAGTGAATCGCTAGCGGGACCAGATACGCAGTATTTT
TRBV6-6	TRBJ2-5	.	.	CASTPQGRGEETQYF	TGTGCCAGCACCCCTCAGGGCAGGGGGGAAGAGACCCAGTACTTC
TRBV6-1	TRBJ1-4	.	.	CASGWTANEKLFF	TGTGCCAGCGGGTGGACAGCTAATGAAAAACTGTTTTTT
TRBV28	TRBJ1-2	.	.	CASYGTPINYGYTF	TGTGCCAGCTACGGGACACCCATTAACTATGGCTACACCTTC
TRBV27	TRBJ2-7	.	.	CASGPPGVYEQYF	TGTGCCAGCGGTCCCCCGGGGGTCTACGAGCAGTACTTC
TRBV6-5	TRBJ2-7	.	.	CASSYNYGLRTYEQYF	TGTGCCAGCAGTTACAATTATGGACTACGAACGTACGAGCAGTACTTC
TRBV30	TRBJ1-1	.	TRBD1	CAWSIQGDTEAFF	TGTGCCTGGAGTATTCAGGGGGACACTGAAGCTTTCTTT
TRBV7-9	TRBJ2-7	few	.	CASSVGLAYEQYF	TGTGCCAGCAGCGTAGGGCTAGCGTACGAGCAGTACTTC
TRBV6-1	TRBJ2-7	.	TRBD2	CASSEEGGSSYEQYF	TGTGCCAGCAGTGAGGAGGGCGGGAGCTCCTACGAGCAGTACTTC
TRBV12-5	TRBJ1-2	.	.	CASRANYGYTF	TGTGCTAGTCGAGCTAACTATGGCTACACCTTC
TRBV28	TRBJ2-1	.	.	CASTTGKIEQFF	TGTGCCAGCACCACAGGGAAAATTGAGCAGTTCTTC
TRBV4-2	TRBJ1-3	.	.	CASSVRQPVYGNTIYF	TGTGCCAGCAGCGTCAGACAGCCGGTATACGGAAACACCATATATTTT